These 2 T cell receptor beta chains came from one sample sequenced in a study of blood T cell repertoires in COVID-19. Assay: immunoSEQ multiplex PCR; the TCRdb copy retains only in-frame clones and omits some. The sample holds fewer than 150,000 clones, roughly 83% seen once. Sequenced: peripheral blood. The receptor set was obtained from a woman younger than 45 who had recovered from COVID-19.

The genes are TRBV4-1 and TRBJ2-1; TRBD2 matches 10 bases. The germline CDR1 and CDR2 sequences are MGHRA and YSYEKL. The CDR3 is 17 residues long. After removal of 6 bases from V and 4 bases from J, the junction contained 12 bases not matched to a gene. The CDR3 sequence is CASSQPAGTSVYNEQFF. For the CDR3, the DNA is TGCGCCAGCAGTCAGCCAGCCGGGACTAGCGTTTACAATGAGCAGTTCTTC.

This chain links TRBV19 with TRBJ1-5; D call uncertain. The V and J ends lost 7 bases and 2 bases respectively, with 18 bases between them. There are 16 residues in the CDR3. Germline CDR1 LNHDA, CDR2 SQIVND (reference sequence). The CDR3 spells CASTHPLRQGNQPQHF. The CDR3, as DNA: TGTGCCAGTACTCACCCCTTGCGACAAGGCAATCAGCCCCAGCATTTT.